These 16 T cell receptor beta chains were sequenced from one sample in a study of blood T cell repertoires in COVID-19. TCRdb's table, derived via immunoSEQ multiplex PCR, lists solely in-frame clones and lacks some. The table records 130,000 to 150,000 clones, roughly three quarters of them present only once. The sample taken for sequencing was peripheral blood. These receptors originate from a man in his fifties with active or convalescent COVID-19.

This clone occurred many times. This chain links TRBV4-1 with TRBJ2-1; D is perhaps TRBD2 (6 bases). The CDR3 totals 13 residues. V was shortened by 3 bases and J by 6 bases, with 9 bases between the two germline ends. CDR1 and CDR2 (germline): MGHRA, YSYEKL. The CDR3 bases are TGCGCCAGCAGCCAGGGGGACTTCAATGAGCAGTTCTTC. This gives the protein CASSQGDFNEQFF.

This chain uses TRBV5-4 with TRBJ2-5; TRBD2 matches at 8 bases. CDR3 size: 15 residues. Trimming cost V 4 bases and J 1 base; bases outside gene matches: 6. CDR1 is SGHNT, CDR2 YYREEE, per germline (reference sequence). CDR3 residues: CASSRGGDSQETQYF. As DNA, the CDR3 is TGTGCCAGCAGCCGGGGGGGCGACAGCCAAGAGACCCAGTACTTC.

The V gene is TRBV5-4, the J gene TRBJ1-6; D ambiguous. The CDR3 runs 14 residues. The germline V and J ends were trimmed by 0 bases and 9 bases, with 10 bases remaining between them. CDR1 and CDR2 (germline): SGHNT, YYREEE (reference sequence). The CDR3 reads CASSLEGSGSPLHF. CDR3 nucleotide sequence: TGTGCCAGCAGCTTGGAAGGGAGTGGTTCACCCCTCCACTTT.

The CDR3 region is CASSFREGENEQFF. The CDR3 bases are TGTGCCAGCAGCTTCCGGGAGGGTGAGAATGAGCAGTTCTTC. The V and J genes are TRBV7-9 and TRBJ2-1; 8 bases agree with TRBD2. The CDR3 runs to 14 residues. Germline V gives CDR1 SEHNR, CDR2 FQNEAQ (reference sequence). With 3 bases clipped from V and 7 bases from J, the junction kept 5 bases outside the gene matches. Drawing the rest from reference TRBV7-9 and TRBJ2-1, the complete variable domain is DTGVSQNPRHKITKRGQNVTFRCDPISEHNRLYWYRQTLGQGPEFLTYFQNEAQLEKSRLLSDRFSAERPKGSFSTLEIQRTEQGDSAMYLCASSFREGENEQFFGPGTRLTVL.

The gene calls are TRBV6-6 and TRBJ2-7; 13 positions match TRBD2. Per the germline V gene, CDR1 is MNHNY and CDR2 is SVGAGI (reference sequence). The CDR3 covers 17 residues. The V segment lost 5 bases and the J segment 0 bases; nucleotides outside the gene matches: 7. The chain's CDR3 is CASSRTSGSGSSYEQYF. For the CDR3, the DNA is TGTGCCAGCAGTCGGACTAGCGGGAGTGGGAGCTCCTACGAGCAGTACTTC.

The chain is built from TRBV21-1 and TRBJ2-1; the table's D call, TRBD2, was not checked against the DNA. TRBV21-1 is assigned pseudogene status. CDR3 length equals 14 residues. DNA of the CDR3: TGTGCCAGCAGAAGGACTAGGGGCCAAGATGAGCAGTTCTTC. Translation: CASRRTRGQDEQFF.

V usage is TRBV28 and J usage is TRBJ2-5; TRBD2 matches at 10 bases. With V trimmed by 8 bases and J by 7 bases, 4 bases remained unmatched. Germline values: CDR1 MDHEN, CDR2 SYDVKM. CDR3 size: 12 residues. The CDR3 region has the DNA TGTGCCAGCCTAGCGGGAGACGGGACCCAGTACTTC. Translating it yields CASLAGDGTQYF. The full variable domain, its missing parts supplied by reference TRBV28 and TRBJ2-5, is DVKVTQSSRYLVKRTGEKVFLECVQDMDHENMFWYRQDPGLGLRLIYFSYDVKMKEKGDIPEGYSVSREKKERFSLILESASTNQTSMYLCASLAGDGTQYFGPGTRLLVL.

V and J are TRBV6-6 and TRBJ2-1; 15 nucleotides match TRBD2. The CDR3 loop spans 17 amino acids. Germline assignment: CDR1 MNHNY and CDR2 SVGAGI (reference sequence). V was clipped by 5 bases and J by 4 bases; unmatched bases: 6. The chain's CDR3 is CASSPSGLAGGYNEQFF. CDR3 nucleotides: TGTGCCAGCAGTCCCTCGGGACTAGCGGGAGGTTACAATGAGCAGTTCTTC.

The CDR3 sequence: CASSDSKTGEHYGYTF. The CDR3 DNA is TGTGCCAGCAGTGACTCGAAGACAGGGGAGCACTATGGCTACACCTTC. This rearrangement joins TRBV6-4 to TRBJ1-2; 8 bases line up with TRBD1. Germline V gene data show CDR1 as MRHNA and CDR2 as SNTAGT. The CDR3 contains 16 residues. V dropped 0 bases and J dropped 3; count of bases not matched to a gene: 6.

J is TRBJ2-7 and V is TRBV21-1; TRBD1, the table's D call, was not compared with the DNA. TRBV21-1 represents a pseudogene. The CDR3 covers 14 residues. CDR3 DNA: TGTGCCAGCAGCAAAGATAGGGGGAACTACGAGCAGTACTTC. It yields the protein CASSKDRGNYEQYF.

The V gene is TRBV3-1 (or the pseudogene TRBV3-2), the J gene TRBJ2-1; 7 positions match TRBD2. Germline V gives CDR1 LGHDT, CDR2 YNNKEL (reference sequence). CDR3 size: 15 residues. V shed 6 bases, J shed 2 bases, and the junction held 7 bases outside the gene matches. The CDR3 sequence: CASRRTSDPYNEQFF. The CDR3, as DNA: TGTGCCAGCAGGCGAACTAGCGACCCCTACAATGAGCAGTTCTTC.

The chain recombines TRBV19 with TRBJ2-2; D perhaps matches TRBD1 (6 bases). Germline V gene lookup returns CDR1 LNHDA and CDR2 SQIVND (reference sequence). Trimming stripped 6 bases from V and 7 bases from J, with 12 bases between. The CDR3 contains 13 residues. The DNA of the CDR3 is TGTGCCAGTAGACCAGGGGTAGGCGGGGAGCTGTTTTTT. Encoded protein: CASRPGVGGELFF.

V and J are TRBV9 and TRBJ2-1; 15 bases fit TRBD2. Germline lookup yields CDR1 SGDLS and CDR2 YYNGEE. V trimming: 4 bases; J trimming: 5 bases; junction bases outside the gene matches: 10. CDR3 length: 18 residues. The CDR3 reads CASSPGLAGGPLDNEQFF. In DNA, the CDR3 is TGTGCCAGCAGCCCTGGACTAGCGGGAGGGCCCTTAGACAATGAGCAGTTCTTC.

The chain couples TRBV19 to TRBJ1-5; 7 nucleotides align to TRBD1. This CDR3 is built from 15 residues. J gave up 7 bases and V 3 bases, and 9 bases lay outside the gene matches. Germline assignment: CDR1 LNHDA and CDR2 SQIVND (reference sequence). This CDR3 reads CASSITGGGGQPQHF. In nucleotides, the CDR3 is TGTGCCAGTAGTATCACTGGAGGGGGCGGGCAGCCCCAGCATTTT.

The chain employs TRBV7-6 and TRBJ2-1; no clear D gene. Germline V CDR1 and CDR2: SGHVS, FNYEAQ. There are 14 residues in the CDR3. V lost 4 bases and J 6 bases, leaving 13 bases between the germline ends. CDR3 in amino acids: CASSSLVNSNEQFF. The CDR3 DNA reads TGTGCCAGCAGCTCGTTAGTAAACAGCAATGAGCAGTTCTTC.

The chain recombines TRBV10-3 with TRBJ2-7, with D perhaps TRBD1 (6 bases). From germline, CDR1 is ENHRY and CDR2 SYGVKD. V lost 1 base, J lost 2 bases, and 18 bases lay in between. The CDR3 extends over 17 amino acids. CDR3 amino acids: CAISEFPGHTGPYEQYF. The DNA of the CDR3 is TGTGCCATCAGTGAGTTCCCGGGACACACGGGGCCCTACGAGCAGTACTTC.